This TCR beta chain is drawn from a study of Ad26.COV2.S vaccination and SARS-CoV-2 variants. Notes on the study in general: Compared with placebo recipients, vaccine recipients had higher spike-specific TCR breadth. Vaccine and placebo recipients had comparable breadth of non-spike TCRs. From the TCR breadth and depth analyses, total T cell responses may have been underestimated. Responses of spike-specific T cells (both CD8+ and CD4+) reportedly showed substantial breadth after vaccination.

Assay: immunoSEQ multiplex PCR; the TCRdb copy retains only in-frame clones and omits some. The sample yields around 170,000 clones, roughly 87% seen once. As concerns this clone: The target antigen is unknown.

Trimming left V 0 bases short and J 2 bases short, with 8 bases between. The CDR3 loop spans 14 amino acids. CDR1 is MNHNY and CDR2 is SVGAGI in the germline V gene (reference sequence). The clonotype comes from a human donor who had recovered from COVID-19. The genes are TRBV6-6 and TRBJ2-7; a weak D match, TRBD1 (6 bases). This material consisted of peripheral blood, taken after recovery from COVID-19. The CDR3 coding sequence is TGTGCCAGCAGTTACTCGCAGGGGACCTACGAGCAGTACTTC. Encoded protein: CASSYSQGTYEQYF.